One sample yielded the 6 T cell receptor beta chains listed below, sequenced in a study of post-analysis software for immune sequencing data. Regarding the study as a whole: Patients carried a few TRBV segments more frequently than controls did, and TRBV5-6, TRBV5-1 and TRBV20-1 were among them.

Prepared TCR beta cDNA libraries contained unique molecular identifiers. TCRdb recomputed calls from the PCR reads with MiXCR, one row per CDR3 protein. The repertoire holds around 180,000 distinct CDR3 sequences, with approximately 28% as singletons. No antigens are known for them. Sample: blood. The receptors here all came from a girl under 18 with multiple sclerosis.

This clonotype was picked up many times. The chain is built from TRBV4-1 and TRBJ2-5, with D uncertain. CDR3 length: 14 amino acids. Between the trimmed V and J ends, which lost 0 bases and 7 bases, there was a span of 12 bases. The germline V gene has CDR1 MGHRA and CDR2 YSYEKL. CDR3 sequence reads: CASSQESQDGTQYF. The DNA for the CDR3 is TGCGCCAGCAGCCAAGAATCCCAAGATGGGACCCAGTACTTC.

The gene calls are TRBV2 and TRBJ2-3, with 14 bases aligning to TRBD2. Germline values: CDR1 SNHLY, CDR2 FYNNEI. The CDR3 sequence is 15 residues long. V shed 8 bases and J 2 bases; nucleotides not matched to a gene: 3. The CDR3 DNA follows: TGTGCCAGCGGGACTAGCGGGAGAGTCACAGATACGCAGTATTTT. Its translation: CASGTSGRVTDTQYF. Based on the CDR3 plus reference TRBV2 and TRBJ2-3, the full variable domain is EPEVTQTPSHQVTQMGQEVILRCVPISNHLYFYWYRQILGQKVEFLVSFYNNEISEKSEIFDDQFSVERPDGSNFTLKIRSTKLEDSAMYFCASGTSGRVTDTQYFGPGTRLTVL.

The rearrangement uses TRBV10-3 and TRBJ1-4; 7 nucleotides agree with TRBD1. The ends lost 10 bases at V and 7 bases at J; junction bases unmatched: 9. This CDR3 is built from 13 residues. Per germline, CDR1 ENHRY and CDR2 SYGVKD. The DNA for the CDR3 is TGTGCCACCATGGGAGGGACAGTTGAAAAACTGTTTTTT. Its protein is CATMGGTVEKLFF.

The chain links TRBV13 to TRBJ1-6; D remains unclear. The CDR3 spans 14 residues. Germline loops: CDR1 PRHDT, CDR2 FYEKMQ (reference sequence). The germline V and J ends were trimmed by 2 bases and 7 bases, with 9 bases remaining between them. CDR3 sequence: CASSLLDSNSPLHF. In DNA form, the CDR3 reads TGTGCCAGCAGCTTACTGGACTCGAATTCACCCCTCCACTTT. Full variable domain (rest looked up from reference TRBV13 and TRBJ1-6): AAGVIQSPRHLIKEKRETATLKCYPIPRHDTVYWYQQGPGQDPQFLISFYEKMQSDKGSIPDRFSAQQFSDYHSELNMSSLELGDSALYFCASSLLDSNSPLHFGNGTRLTVT.

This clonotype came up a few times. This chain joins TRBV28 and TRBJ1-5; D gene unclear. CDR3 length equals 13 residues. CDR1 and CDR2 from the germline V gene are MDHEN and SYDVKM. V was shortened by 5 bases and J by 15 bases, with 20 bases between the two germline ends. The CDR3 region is CASSATPGVGRHF. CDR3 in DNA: TGTGCCAGCAGTGCTACCCCCGGCGTGGGGAGGCATTTT.

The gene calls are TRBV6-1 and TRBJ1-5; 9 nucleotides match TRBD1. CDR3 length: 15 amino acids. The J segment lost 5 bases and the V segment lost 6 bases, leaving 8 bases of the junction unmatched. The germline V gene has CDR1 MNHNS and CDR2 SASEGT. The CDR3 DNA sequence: TGTGCCAGCAGGAGGGACAGGGAGGGCGATCAGCCCCAGCATTTT. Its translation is CASRRDREGDQPQHF.